Listed here are 21 T cell receptor beta chains from one sample, sequenced in a study of technical replicates of blood from a handful of donors. Sequencing used immunoSEQ multiplex PCR; TCRdb keeps in-frame clones, though not all of them. The sample contains more than 55,000 clones, roughly nine tenths of which appear only once. Material: T cells isolated from PBMCs. The origin of the receptors is a human donor in good health.

This clone was found once. Other DNA sequences in this sample translate to the same CDR3. The V call is TRBV18, the J call TRBJ1-2, with D tentatively TRBD1 (5 bases). The V end was cut by 4 bases, the J end by 3 bases, with 9 bases between. The CDR3 totals 13 residues. CDR1 is KGHSH and CDR2 is LQKENI in the germline V gene. In DNA form, the CDR3 reads TGTGCCAGCTCACTAGACAGTTACTATGGCTACACCTTC. This translates into CASSLDSYYGYTF.

This chain links TRBV6-5 with TRBJ2-7; weak D call: TRBD1 (7 bases). Between the trimmed V and J ends, which lost 5 bases and 4 bases, there was a span of 12 bases. Looked up from germline, CDR1 is MNHEY and CDR2 is SVGAGI. CDR3 size: 13 residues. The CDR3 nucleotides read TGTGCCAGCAGTCTGTCAGGGGGGTACGAGCAGTACTTC. Residues: CASSLSGGYEQYF.

The chain links TRBV11-2 to TRBJ2-2; TRBD2 agrees at 11 bases. J gave up 3 bases and V 0 bases, and 6 bases lay outside the gene matches. This CDR3 is 18 amino acids long. From germline, CDR1 is SGHAT and CDR2 FQNNGV. The CDR3 DNA sequence: TGTGCCAGCAGCTTAGATGGTACTAGCGGGAGTCACACCGGGGAGCTGTTTTTT. Translation: CASSLDGTSGSHTGELFF.

This clone was observed once. This chain's CDR3 is CASSLDWYPGSGRSNIQYF. The CDR3 nucleotides read TGTGCCAGCAGCTTAGATTGGTACCCGGGTAGCGGGAGATCAAACATTCAGTACTTC. The chain recombines TRBV7-2 with TRBJ2-4, with TRBD2 matching 9 bases. Germline CDR1 reads SGHTA; CDR2 reads FQGNSA. The CDR3 spans 19 residues. V lost 1 base and J lost 6; bases outside the gene matches: 16.

The gene calls are TRBV19 and TRBJ2-1; 15 bases match TRBD2. V gave up 6 bases and J gave up 5 bases; unmatched junction bases: 8. The CDR3 runs to 17 residues. Germline V lookup: CDR1 LNHDA, CDR2 SQIVND (reference sequence). The CDR3 bases are TGTGCCAGTAGCAAACTTGGACTAGCGGGAGGGAACAATGAGCAGTTCTTC. It is translated as CASSKLGLAGGNNEQFF.

This sequence joins TRBV14 and TRBJ2-6; the D gene is possibly TRBD1 (5 bases). The CDR3 loop spans 19 amino acids. Germline CDR1 and CDR2: SGHDN and FVKESK. V lost 4 bases and J 0 bases, leaving 19 bases between the germline ends. The CDR3 reads CASSPPSAGLPSGANVLTF. CDR3 nucleotide sequence: TGTGCCAGCAGCCCTCCTTCGGCAGGGCTTCCCTCTGGGGCCAACGTCCTGACTTTC.

The chain carries TRBV30 and TRBJ2-1; TRBD2 aligns across 7 bases. The V and J ends lost 4 bases and 2 bases, in that order; junction bases with no gene match: 5. This CDR3 comprises 14 residues. Per germline, CDR1 GTSNPN and CDR2 SVGIG (reference sequence). DNA of the CDR3: TGTGCCTGGATAAGGCTAGCGGCCTACAATGAGCAGTTCTTC. This sequence encodes CAWIRLAAYNEQFF.

The chain couples TRBV5-1 to TRBJ2-7; 9 nucleotides line up with TRBD1. V trimming: 4 bases; J trimming: 6 bases; junction bases outside the gene matches: 8. This CDR3 is built from 14 residues. Looked up from germline, CDR1 is SGHRS and CDR2 is YFSETQ. The CDR3 DNA follows: TGCGCCAGCAGCCTGGAGGACAGGGGAGGCGAGCAGTACTTC. It yields the protein CASSLEDRGGEQYF.

V is TRBV2 and J is TRBJ2-1, with TRBD2 matching over 13 bases. V shed 7 bases and J 7 bases; nucleotides not matched to a gene: 4. The CDR3 is made up of 14 amino acids. The germline V gene encodes CDR1 SNHLY and CDR2 FYNNEI. The CDR3 bases are TGTGCCAGCACCCCGGGACTAGCGGGAAATGAGCAGTTCTTC. This sequence encodes CASTPGLAGNEQFF.

The chain links TRBV6-5 to TRBJ2-1; 7 bases are a match to TRBD1. V gave up 6 bases and J gave up 3 bases; unmatched junction bases: 8. The CDR3 is 15 amino acids. Looked up from germline, CDR1 is MNHEY and CDR2 is SVGAGI. In nucleotides, the CDR3 is TGTGCCAGCAGATCCGGGACAGCCCACTACAATGAGCAGTTCTTC. Protein sequence: CASRSGTAHYNEQFF.

The chain recombines TRBV12-5 with TRBJ1-4; D gene ambiguous. CDR3 length: 12 residues. The germline V and J ends were trimmed by 7 bases and 4 bases, with 7 bases remaining between them. Germline-derived CDR1 and CDR2 are LGHNT and FRNRAP. The CDR3 reads CASDSHNEKLFF. The CDR3 DNA sequence: TGTGCTAGTGACAGCCATAATGAAAAACTGTTTTTT.

This clone occurred once. The chain uses TRBV18 and TRBJ2-7; 8 bases are a match to TRBD1. The CDR3 sequence is 14 residues long. The J segment lost 6 bases and the V segment lost 3 bases, leaving 7 bases of the junction unmatched. Per the germline V gene, CDR1 is KGHSH and CDR2 is LQKENI. Here the CDR3 DNA reads TGTGCCAGCTCACCCGCCTTAGACAGGGGCGAGCAGTACTTC. Translated: CASSPALDRGEQYF.

The rearrangement joins TRBV5-1 to TRBJ1-1; D ambiguous. The germline gives CDR1 SGHRS, CDR2 YFSETQ. V dropped 4 bases and J dropped 4 bases, with 14 bases sitting between them. This CDR3 comprises 14 residues. DNA of the CDR3: TGCGCCAGCAGCCCTCGGGCTGGGAGCACTGAAGCTTTCTTT. Encoded protein: CASSPRAGSTEAFF.

V and J are TRBV9 and TRBJ2-3; 7 nucleotides match TRBD2. The CDR3 totals 16 residues. Germline trimming cut 3 bases from V and 2 bases from J; bases unmatched to any gene: 9. Germline V gene lookup returns CDR1 SGDLS and CDR2 YYNGEE. The CDR3 DNA reads TGTGCCAGCAGCGCCACCAGACTAGCCGTCACAGATACGCAGTATTTT. This gives the protein CASSATRLAVTDTQYF. Full variable domain (outside the CDR3, taken from reference TRBV9 and TRBJ2-3): DSGVTQTPKHLITATGQRVTLRCSPRSGDLSVYWYQQSLDQGLQFLIQYYNGEERAKGNILERFSAQQFPDLHSELNLSSLELGDSALYFCASSATRLAVTDTQYFGPGTRLTVL.

The chain is built from TRBV7-6 and TRBJ2-3, with unresolved D. CDR1 and CDR2 from the germline V gene are SGHVS and FNYEAQ. V was shortened by 5 bases and J by 0 bases, with 9 bases between the two germline ends. This CDR3 contains 14 residues. The CDR3 DNA is TGTGCCAGCAGCCCCGGTACTAGCACAGATACGCAGTATTTT. It encodes CASSPGTSTDTQYF.

The count of this clone is one. The chain links TRBV6-4 to TRBJ1-2; 7 positions match TRBD1. In germline, CDR1 is MRHNA, CDR2 SNTAGT. J lost 5 bases, V lost 7 bases, and 7 bases had no gene match. The CDR3 extends over 13 amino acids. The CDR3 is CASTRQGFYGYTF. The CDR3 bases are TGTGCCAGCACCAGACAGGGTTTTTATGGCTACACCTTC.

This chain uses TRBV5-6 with TRBJ2-1; TRBD2 aligns across 16 bases. CDR1 SGHDT and CDR2 YYEEEE come from the germline V gene. The length of the CDR3 is 16 residues. V was clipped by 6 bases and J by 4 bases; unmatched bases: 4. The CDR3 DNA reads as TGTGCCAGCACCGGGACTAGCGGGAGGGAATACAATGAGCAGTTCTTC. This gives the protein CASTGTSGREYNEQFF.

This chain joins TRBV7-9 and TRBJ2-3; TRBD2 agrees at 7 bases. The germline V gene encodes CDR1 SEHNR and CDR2 FQNEAQ (reference sequence). V was clipped by 6 bases and J by 7 bases; unmatched bases: 16. The CDR3 is 16 amino acids. CDR3 protein: CASRHRGGGVNNTQYF. The CDR3 DNA follows: TGTGCCAGCAGACACCGCGGGGGAGGGGTTAATAATACGCAGTATTTT.

The chain links TRBV11-3 to TRBJ2-2, with D perhaps TRBD1 (8 bases). This CDR3 spans 15 amino acids. The V end was cut by 1 base, the J end by 8 bases, with 14 bases between. CDR1 SGHNT and CDR2 YENEEA come from the germline V gene. For the CDR3, the DNA is TGTGCCAGCAGCTTAGGACAGGGGACTATTGGGGAGCTGTTTTTT. Translation gives CASSLGQGTIGELFF. Full variable domain (outside the CDR3, taken from reference TRBV11-3 and TRBJ2-2): EAGVVQSPRYKIIEKKQPVAFWCNPISGHNTLYWYLQNLGQGPELLIRYENEEAVDDSQLPKDRFSAERLKGVDSTLKIQPAELGDSAVYLCASSLGQGTIGELFFGEGSRLTVL.

J is TRBJ1-2 and V is TRBV6-5; D call uncertain. Germline-derived CDR1 and CDR2 are MNHEY and SVGAGI. The CDR3 contains 13 residues. Trimming removed 6 bases from V and 1 base from J, with 9 bases in between. CDR3 in DNA: TGTGCCAGCAGGGTAGATGATAACTATGGCTACACCTTC. This encodes CASRVDDNYGYTF.

The J gene is TRBJ1-3, the V gene TRBV2, with TRBD1 identical over 9 bases. The V gene's germline CDR1 is SNHLY and CDR2 FYNNEI. V was pared by 3 bases and J by 4 bases, with 13 bases of the junction left unmatched. The CDR3 loop spans 18 amino acids. As DNA, the CDR3 is TGTGCCAGCAGTGATCCCGGGACAGGGAGGTTCGGGGGAAACACCATATATTTT. This encodes CASSDPGTGRFGGNTIYF.